This TCR beta chain comes out of a study of shared clonotypes between healthy human individuals. The naive CD8 fraction comprised CD45RO-negative cells positively selected for CCR7 and excluded terminally differentiated effector memory CD45RA+ cells. The protocol was immunoSEQ multiplex PCR, while the TCRdb copy is restricted to in-frame clones and leaves out a portion. The table has some 2.1 million clones, just under 95% seen once. The germline V gene has CDR1 SGHTA and CDR2 FQGNSA. The CDR3 length is 16 residues. The V segment lost 4 bases and the J segment 1 base; nucleotides outside the gene matches: 3.

The clonotype originates from a young man in good health. Sample: naive CD8+ T cells sorted from blood. The J gene is TRBJ2-3, the V gene TRBV7-2, with 12 bases matching TRBD2. The DNA for the CDR3 is TGTGCCAGCAGCTACCTAGCGGGAGGGCGCACAGATACGCAGTATTTT. Translating gives CASSYLAGGRTDTQYF.